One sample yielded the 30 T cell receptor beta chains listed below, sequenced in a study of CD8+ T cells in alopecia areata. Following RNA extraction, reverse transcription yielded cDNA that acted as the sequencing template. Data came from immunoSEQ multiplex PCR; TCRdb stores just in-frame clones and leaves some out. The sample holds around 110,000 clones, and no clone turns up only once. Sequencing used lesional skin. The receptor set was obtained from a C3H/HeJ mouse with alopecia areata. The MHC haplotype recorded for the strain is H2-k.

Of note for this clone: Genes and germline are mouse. The CDR3: CTCSAGLGGPSAETLYF. The CDR3 DNA, read in part, is TGCACCTGCAGTGCGGGACTGGGGGGGCCTAGTGCAGAA. This chain links TRBV1 with TRBJ2-3, with 14 bases that match TRBD2. From the germline J gene comes the end of the CDR3, since the read stops 4 residues before it. From germline, CDR1 is NSQYPW and CDR2 LRSPGD (reference sequence). There are 17 residues in the CDR3. Trimming took 3 bases from V and 0 from J; bases not matched to a gene: 2.

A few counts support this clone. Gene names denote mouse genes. The CDR3 spells CASSEDGTTSAETLYF. CDR3 DNA, as far as it was read: TGTGCCAGCAGTGAAGATGGGACAACTAGTGCAGAA. This chain links TRBV13-3 with TRBJ2-3, with D possibly TRBD1 on 6 matching bases. The CDR3 end is not reached by the read, which stops 4 residues before it; the germline J gene fills it in. The V gene's germline CDR1 is NNHDY and CDR2 SYVADS. V lost 2 bases to trimming and J lost 0 bases, with 13 bases between them. This CDR3 contains 16 residues.

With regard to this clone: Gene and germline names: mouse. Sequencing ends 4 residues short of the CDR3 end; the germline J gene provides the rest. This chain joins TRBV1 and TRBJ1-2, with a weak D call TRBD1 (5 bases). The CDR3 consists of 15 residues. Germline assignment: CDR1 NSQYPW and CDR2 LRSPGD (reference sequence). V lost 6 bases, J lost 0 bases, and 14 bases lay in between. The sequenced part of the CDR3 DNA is TGCACCTGCAGCGATAGACAGAAATCAAACTCC. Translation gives CTCSDRQKSNS. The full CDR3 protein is CTCSDRQKSNSDYTF.

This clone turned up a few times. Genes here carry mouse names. CDR3 bases read: TGTGCCAGCAGACTCCGGGACTGGGGCCACTAT. It yields the protein CASRLRDWGHY. The full CDR3 reads CASRLRDWGHYEQYF. The chain joins TRBV19 to TRBJ2-7; 10 nucleotides align to TRBD2. The CDR3 goes on 4 residues after the read ends, and that part is filled in from the germline J gene. Trimming cost V 5 bases and J 3 bases; bases outside gene matches: 8. Germline loops: CDR1 FNHDT, CDR2 SITEND (reference sequence). The CDR3 contains 15 residues.

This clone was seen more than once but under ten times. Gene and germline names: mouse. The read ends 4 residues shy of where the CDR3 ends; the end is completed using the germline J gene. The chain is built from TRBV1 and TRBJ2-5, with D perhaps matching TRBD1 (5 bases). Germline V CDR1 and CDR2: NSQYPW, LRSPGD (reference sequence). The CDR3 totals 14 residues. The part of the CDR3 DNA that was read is TGCACCTGCAGTGCACCAGGGCAGGAAGAC. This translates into CTCSAPGQED. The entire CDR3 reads CTCSAPGQEDTQYF.

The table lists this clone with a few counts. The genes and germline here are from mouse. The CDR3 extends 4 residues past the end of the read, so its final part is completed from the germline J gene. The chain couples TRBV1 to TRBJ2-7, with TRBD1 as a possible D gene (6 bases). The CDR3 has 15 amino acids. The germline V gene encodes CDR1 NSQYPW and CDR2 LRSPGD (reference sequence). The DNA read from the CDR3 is TGCACCTGCAGTGCAAGTCCGGGACAAAAATAT. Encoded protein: CTCSASPGQKY. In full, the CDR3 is CTCSASPGQKYEQYF.

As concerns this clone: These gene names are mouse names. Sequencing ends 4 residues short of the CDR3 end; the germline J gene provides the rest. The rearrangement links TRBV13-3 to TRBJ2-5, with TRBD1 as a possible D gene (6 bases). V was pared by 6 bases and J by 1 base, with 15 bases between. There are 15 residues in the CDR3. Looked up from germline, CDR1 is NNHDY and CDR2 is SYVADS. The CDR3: CASKNRDTHQDTQYF. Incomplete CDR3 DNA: TGTGCCAGCAAGAACCGGGACACTCACCAAGAC.

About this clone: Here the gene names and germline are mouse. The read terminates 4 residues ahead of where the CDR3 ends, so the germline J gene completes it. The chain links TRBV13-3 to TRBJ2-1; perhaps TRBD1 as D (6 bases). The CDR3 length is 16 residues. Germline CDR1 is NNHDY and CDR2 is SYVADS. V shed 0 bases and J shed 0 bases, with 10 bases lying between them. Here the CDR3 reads CASSDADRSNYAEQFF. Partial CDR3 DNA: TGTGCCAGCAGTGATGCCGACAGGTCTAACTATGCT.

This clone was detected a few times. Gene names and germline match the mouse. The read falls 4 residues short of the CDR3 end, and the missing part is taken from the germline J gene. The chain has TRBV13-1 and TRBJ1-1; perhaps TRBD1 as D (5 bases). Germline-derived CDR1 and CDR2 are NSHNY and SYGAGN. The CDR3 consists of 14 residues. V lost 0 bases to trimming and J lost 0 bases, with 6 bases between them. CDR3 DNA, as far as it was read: TGTGCCAGCAGTGATGTGGGACAGAACACA. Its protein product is CASSDVGQNT. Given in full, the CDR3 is CASSDVGQNTEVFF.

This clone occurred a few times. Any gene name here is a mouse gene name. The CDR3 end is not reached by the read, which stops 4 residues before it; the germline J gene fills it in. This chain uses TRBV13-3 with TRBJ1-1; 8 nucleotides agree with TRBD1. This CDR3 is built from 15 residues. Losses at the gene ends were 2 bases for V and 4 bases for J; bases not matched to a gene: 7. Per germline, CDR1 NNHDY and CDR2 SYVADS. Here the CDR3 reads CASSDAGGAPTEVFF. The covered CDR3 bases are TGTGCCAGCAGTGACGCAGGGGGCGCCCCCACA.

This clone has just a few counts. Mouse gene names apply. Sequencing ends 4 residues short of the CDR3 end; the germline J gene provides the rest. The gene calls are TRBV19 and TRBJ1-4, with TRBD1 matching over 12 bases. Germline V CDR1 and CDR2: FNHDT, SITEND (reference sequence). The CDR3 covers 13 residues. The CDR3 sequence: CATGTGGGERLFF. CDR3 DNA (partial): TGTGCCACCGGGACAGGGGGCGGCGAA.

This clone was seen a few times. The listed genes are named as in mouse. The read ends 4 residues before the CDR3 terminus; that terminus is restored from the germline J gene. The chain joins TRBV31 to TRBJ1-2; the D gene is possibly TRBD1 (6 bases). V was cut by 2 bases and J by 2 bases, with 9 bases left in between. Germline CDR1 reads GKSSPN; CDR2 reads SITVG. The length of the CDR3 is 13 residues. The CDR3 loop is CAWSRTENSDYTF. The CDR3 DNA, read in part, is TGTGCCTGGAGTAGGACAGAGAACTCC.

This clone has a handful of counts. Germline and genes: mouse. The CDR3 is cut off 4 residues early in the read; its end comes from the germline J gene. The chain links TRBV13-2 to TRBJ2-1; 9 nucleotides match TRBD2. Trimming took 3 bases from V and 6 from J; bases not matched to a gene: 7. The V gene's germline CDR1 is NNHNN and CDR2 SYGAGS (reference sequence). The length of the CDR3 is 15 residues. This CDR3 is CASGAEMGGLAEQFF. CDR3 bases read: TGTGCCAGCGGTGCCGAGATGGGGGGGCTTGCT.

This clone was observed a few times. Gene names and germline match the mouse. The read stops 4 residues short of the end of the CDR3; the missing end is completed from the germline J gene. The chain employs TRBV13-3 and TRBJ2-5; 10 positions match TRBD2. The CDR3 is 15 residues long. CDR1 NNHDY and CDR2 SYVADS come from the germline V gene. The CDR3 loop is CASRASGGALDTQYF. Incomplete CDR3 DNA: TGTGCCAGCAGGGCCTCTGGGGGGGCGCTTGAC.

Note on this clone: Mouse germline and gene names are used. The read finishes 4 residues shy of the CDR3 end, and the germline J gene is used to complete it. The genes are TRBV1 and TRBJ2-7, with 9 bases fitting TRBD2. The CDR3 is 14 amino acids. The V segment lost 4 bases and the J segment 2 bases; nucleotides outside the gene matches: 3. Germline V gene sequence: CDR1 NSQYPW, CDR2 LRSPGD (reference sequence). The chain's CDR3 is CTCSVTGGPYEQYF. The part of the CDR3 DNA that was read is TGCACCTGCAGTGTGACTGGGGGACCCTAT.

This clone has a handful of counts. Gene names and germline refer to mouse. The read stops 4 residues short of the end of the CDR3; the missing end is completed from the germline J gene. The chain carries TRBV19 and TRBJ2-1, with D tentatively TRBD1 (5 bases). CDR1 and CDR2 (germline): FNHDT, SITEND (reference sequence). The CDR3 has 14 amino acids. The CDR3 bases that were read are TGTGCCAGCAGTATCCCCAGGGCGGGAGCT. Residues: CASSIPRAGA. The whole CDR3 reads CASSIPRAGAEQFF.

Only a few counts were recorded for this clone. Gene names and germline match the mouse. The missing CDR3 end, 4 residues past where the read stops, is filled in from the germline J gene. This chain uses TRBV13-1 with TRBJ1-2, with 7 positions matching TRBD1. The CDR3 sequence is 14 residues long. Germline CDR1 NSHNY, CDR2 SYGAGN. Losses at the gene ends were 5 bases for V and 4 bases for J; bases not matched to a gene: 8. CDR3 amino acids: CASRPTGRGSDYTF. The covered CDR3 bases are TGTGCCAGCAGGCCGACAGGGAGGGGCTCC.

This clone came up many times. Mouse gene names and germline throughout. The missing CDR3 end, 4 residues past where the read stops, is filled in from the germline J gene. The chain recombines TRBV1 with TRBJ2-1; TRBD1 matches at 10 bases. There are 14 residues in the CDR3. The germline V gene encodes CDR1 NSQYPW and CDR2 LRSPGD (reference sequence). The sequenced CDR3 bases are TGCACCTGCAGTGCAGAGGACAGGGGGGCT. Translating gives CTCSAEDRGA. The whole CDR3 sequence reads CTCSAEDRGAEQFF.

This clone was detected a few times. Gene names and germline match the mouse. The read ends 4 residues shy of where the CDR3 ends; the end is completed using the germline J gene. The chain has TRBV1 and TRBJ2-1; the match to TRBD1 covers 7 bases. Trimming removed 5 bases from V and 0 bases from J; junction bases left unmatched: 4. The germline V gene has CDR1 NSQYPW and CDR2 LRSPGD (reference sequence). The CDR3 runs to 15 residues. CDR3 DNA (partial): TGCACCTGCAGTACGACAGGGTATAACTATGCT. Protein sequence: CTCSTTGYNYA. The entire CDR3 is CTCSTTGYNYAEQFF.

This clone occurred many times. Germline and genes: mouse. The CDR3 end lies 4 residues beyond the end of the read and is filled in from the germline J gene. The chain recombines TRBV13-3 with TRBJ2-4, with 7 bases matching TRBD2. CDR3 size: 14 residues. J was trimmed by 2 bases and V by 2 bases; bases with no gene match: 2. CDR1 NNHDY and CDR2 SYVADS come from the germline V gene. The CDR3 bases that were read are TGTGCCAGCAGTGAGGGACTGCTTCAAAAC. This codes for CASSEGLLQN. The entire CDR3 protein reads CASSEGLLQNTLYF. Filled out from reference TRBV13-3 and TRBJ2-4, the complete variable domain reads EAAVTQSPRSKVAVTGGKVTLSCHQTNNHDYMYWYRQDTGHGLRLIHYSYVADSTEKGDIPDGYKASRPSQENFSLILELASLSQTAVYFCASSEGLLQNTLYFGAGTRLSVL.

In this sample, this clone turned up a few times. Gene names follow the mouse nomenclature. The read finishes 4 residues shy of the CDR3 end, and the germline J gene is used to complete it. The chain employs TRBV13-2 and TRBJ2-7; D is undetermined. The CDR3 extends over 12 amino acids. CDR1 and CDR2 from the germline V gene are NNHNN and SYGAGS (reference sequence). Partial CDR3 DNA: TGTGCCAGCGGTGATATTTGGTAT. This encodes CASGDIWY. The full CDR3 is CASGDIWYEQYF.

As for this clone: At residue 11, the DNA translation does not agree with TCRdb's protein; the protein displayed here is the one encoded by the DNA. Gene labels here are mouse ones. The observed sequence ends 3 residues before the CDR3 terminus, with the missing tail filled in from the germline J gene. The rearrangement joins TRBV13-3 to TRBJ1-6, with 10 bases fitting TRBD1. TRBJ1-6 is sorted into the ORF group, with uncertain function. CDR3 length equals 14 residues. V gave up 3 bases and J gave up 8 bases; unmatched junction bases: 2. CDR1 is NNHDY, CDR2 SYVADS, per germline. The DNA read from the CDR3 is TGTGCCAGCAGTGCCGGACAGGGGGATTCGCCC. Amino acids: CASSAGQGDSP. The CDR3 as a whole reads CASSAGQGDSPLYF.

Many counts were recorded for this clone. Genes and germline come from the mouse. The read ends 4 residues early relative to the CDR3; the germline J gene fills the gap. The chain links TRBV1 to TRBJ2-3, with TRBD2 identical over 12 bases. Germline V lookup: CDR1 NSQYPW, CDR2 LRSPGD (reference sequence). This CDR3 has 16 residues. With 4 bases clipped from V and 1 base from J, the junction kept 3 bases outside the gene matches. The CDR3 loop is CTCSGTGGGGAETLYF. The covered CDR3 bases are TGCACCTGCAGTGGGACTGGGGGGGGAGGTGCAGAA.

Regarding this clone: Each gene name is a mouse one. CDR3 DNA, as far as it was read: TGTGCCAGCTCTCGCCTGGGGGGGACTAACCAAGAC. The encoded protein is CASSRLGGTNQD. The whole CDR3 is CASSRLGGTNQDTQYF. This chain uses TRBV19 with TRBJ2-5; 9 positions match TRBD2. The observed sequence ends 4 residues before the CDR3 terminus, with the missing tail filled in from the germline J gene. The V gene's germline CDR1 is FNHDT and CDR2 SITEND (reference sequence). J was trimmed by 0 bases and V by 7 bases; bases with no gene match: 9. This CDR3 has 16 amino acids.

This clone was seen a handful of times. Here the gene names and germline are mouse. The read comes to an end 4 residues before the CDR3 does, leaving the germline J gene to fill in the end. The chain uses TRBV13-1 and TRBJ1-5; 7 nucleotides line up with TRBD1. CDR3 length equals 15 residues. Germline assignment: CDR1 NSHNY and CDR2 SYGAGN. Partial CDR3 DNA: TGTGCCAGCAGTGATGCCAGAGGGGGCAACCCA. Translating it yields CASSDARGGNP. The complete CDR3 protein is CASSDARGGNPAPLF. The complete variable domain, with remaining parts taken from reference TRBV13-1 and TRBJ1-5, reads EAAVTQSPRNKVTVTGGNVTLSCRQTNSHNYMYWYRQDTGHGLRLIHYSYGAGNLRIGDVPDGYKATRTTQEDFFLLLELASPSQTSLYFCASSDARGGNPAPLFGEGTRLSVL.

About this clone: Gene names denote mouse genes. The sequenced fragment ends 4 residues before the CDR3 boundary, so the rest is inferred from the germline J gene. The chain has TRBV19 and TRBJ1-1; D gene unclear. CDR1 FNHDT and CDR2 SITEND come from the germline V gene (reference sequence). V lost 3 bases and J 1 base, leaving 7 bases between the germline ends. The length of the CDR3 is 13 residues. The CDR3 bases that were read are TGTGCCAGCAGTACCAGAAAAAACACA. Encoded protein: CASSTRKNT. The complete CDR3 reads CASSTRKNTEVFF.

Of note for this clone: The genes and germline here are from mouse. The sequenced part of the CDR3 DNA is TGCACCTGCAGTGGGGAAGGGGTCTCCTAT. This sequence encodes CTCSGEGVSY. The full-length CDR3 reads as CTCSGEGVSYEQYF. The J gene is TRBJ2-7, the V gene TRBV1; D may be TRBD1 (5 bases). The read finishes 4 residues shy of the CDR3 end, and the germline J gene is used to complete it. CDR3 size: 14 residues. Trimming took 4 bases from V and 0 from J, leaving 10 bases between them. Germline V gives CDR1 NSQYPW, CDR2 LRSPGD (reference sequence).

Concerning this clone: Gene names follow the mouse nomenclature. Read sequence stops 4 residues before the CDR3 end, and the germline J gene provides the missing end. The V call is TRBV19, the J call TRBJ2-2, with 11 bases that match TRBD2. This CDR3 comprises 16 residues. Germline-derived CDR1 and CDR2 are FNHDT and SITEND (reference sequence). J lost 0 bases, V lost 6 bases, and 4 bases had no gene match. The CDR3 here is CASTGLGGSNTGQLYF. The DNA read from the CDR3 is TGTGCCAGCACCGGACTGGGGGGTTCAAACACCGGG.

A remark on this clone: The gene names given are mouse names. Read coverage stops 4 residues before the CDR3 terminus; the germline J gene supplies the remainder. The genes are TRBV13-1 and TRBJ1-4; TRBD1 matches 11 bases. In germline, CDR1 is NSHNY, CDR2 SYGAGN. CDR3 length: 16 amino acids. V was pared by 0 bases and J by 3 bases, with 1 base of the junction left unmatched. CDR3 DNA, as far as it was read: TGTGCCAGCAGTGATGGGACAGGGGGCGCCAACGAA. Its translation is CASSDGTGGANE. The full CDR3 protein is CASSDGTGGANERLFF.

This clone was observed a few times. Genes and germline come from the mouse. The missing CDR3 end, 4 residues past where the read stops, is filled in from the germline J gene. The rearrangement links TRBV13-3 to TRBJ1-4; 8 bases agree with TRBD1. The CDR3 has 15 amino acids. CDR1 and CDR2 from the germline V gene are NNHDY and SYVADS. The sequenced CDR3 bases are TGTGCCAGCAGTGAAGTGGACAGGGTGAGCGAA. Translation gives CASSEVDRVSE. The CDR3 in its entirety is CASSEVDRVSERLFF.